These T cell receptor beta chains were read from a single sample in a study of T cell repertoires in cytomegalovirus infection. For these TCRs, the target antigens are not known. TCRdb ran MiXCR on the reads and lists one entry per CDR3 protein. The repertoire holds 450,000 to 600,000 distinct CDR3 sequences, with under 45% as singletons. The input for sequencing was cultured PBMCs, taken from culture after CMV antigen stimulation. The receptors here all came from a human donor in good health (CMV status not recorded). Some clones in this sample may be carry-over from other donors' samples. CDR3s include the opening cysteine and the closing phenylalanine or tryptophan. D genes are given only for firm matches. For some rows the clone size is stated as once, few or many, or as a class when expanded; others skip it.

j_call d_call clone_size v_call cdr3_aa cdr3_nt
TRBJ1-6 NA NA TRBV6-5 CASSKRPGSSYNSPLHF TGTGCCAGCAGTAAAAGACCAGGGAGCTCCTATAATTCACCCCTCCACTTT
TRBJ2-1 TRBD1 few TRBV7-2 CASSLGTGGPSYNEQFF TGTGCCAGCAGCTTAGGGACAGGGGGCCCCTCCTACAATGAGCAGTTCTTC
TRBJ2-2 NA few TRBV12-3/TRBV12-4 CASSLPGSNTGELFF TGTGCCAGCAGTTTGCCAGGGTCGAACACCGGGGAGCTGTTTTTT
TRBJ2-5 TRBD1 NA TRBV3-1 CASSRETGTETQYF TGTGCCAGCAGCCGAGAGACAGGGACGGAGACCCAGTACTTC
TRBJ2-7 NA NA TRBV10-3 CAISESGSFNYEQYF TGTGCCATCAGTGAGTCCGGCAGCTTTAACTACGAGCAGTACTTC
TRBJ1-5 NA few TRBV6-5 CASSWGSGQPQHF TGTGCCAGCAGTTGGGGGTCGGGACAGCCCCAGCATTTT
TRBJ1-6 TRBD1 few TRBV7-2 CASSSTGAHSPLHF TGTGCCAGCAGCTCGACAGGGGCACATTCACCCCTCCACTTT
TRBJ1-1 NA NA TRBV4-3 CASSQDDGWRTEAFF TGCGCCAGCAGCCAAGATGACGGGTGGCGCACTGAAGCTTTCTTT
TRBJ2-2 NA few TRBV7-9 CASSLVPGMTGELFF TGTGCCAGCAGCTTGGTGCCGGGGATGACCGGGGAGCTGTTTTTT
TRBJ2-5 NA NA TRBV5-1 CASSLDPQSTQYF TGCGCCAGCAGCTTGGATCCCCAGTCAACCCAGTACTTC
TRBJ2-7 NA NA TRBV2 CASSEQGTTYEQYF TGTGCCAGCAGTGAACAGGGGACCACCTACGAGCAGTACTTC